What follows are 14 T cell receptor beta chains derived from one specimen sequenced in a study of blood T cell repertoires in COVID-19. Clones were sequenced by immunoSEQ multiplex PCR, and TCRdb holds only the in-frame ones, with some missing. Here the sample spans roughly 270,000 clones, approximately 81% being singletons. Specimen: PBMCs or T cells enriched from blood (not recorded which). These receptors all come from a woman aged 45 to 65 who had recovered from COVID-19.

This clone appeared once. DNA of the CDR3: TGTGCCAGCAGCGTAGGGTCCGCTAGCTTAACCGGGGAGCTGTTTTTT. Its translation is CASSVGSASLTGELFF. This sequence joins TRBV9 and TRBJ2-2; possible D gene TRBD2, 5 bases. The CDR3 is 16 amino acids. The germline V and J ends were trimmed by 0 bases and 5 bases, with 14 bases remaining between them. Germline CDR1 and CDR2: SGDLS and YYNGEE.

The chain joins TRBV4-2 to TRBJ2-5; weak D call: TRBD2 (5 bases). This CDR3 region has 16 residues. CDR1 and CDR2 from the germline V gene are LGHNA and YNFKEQ. Between the trimmed V and J ends, which lost 4 bases and 2 bases, there was a span of 17 bases. CDR3 bases: TGTGCCAGCAGCCGGACTGGCGACCCATCTCAAGAGACCCAGTACTTC. Translated: CASSRTGDPSQETQYF.

This clone turned up a few times. The chain couples TRBV7-9 to TRBJ2-1; D unclear. With 4 bases removed from V and 0 bases from J, the gap between germline ends came to 16 bases. Germline CDR1 reads SEHNR; CDR2 reads FQNEAQ (reference sequence). The CDR3 has 17 residues. The CDR3 loop is CASSSGFGISSYNEQFF. As DNA, the CDR3 is TGTGCCAGCAGCTCCGGTTTTGGTATTAGCTCCTACAATGAGCAGTTCTTC.

The chain couples TRBV7-2 to TRBJ2-3, with D tentatively TRBD1 (6 bases). V lost 0 bases and J 2 bases, leaving 6 bases between the germline ends. CDR3 length equals 14 residues. Germline V CDR1 and CDR2: SGHTA, FQGNSA. The CDR3 nucleotides read TGTGCCAGCAGCTTAGCGGGGGCCACAGATACGCAGTATTTT. Its protein product is CASSLAGATDTQYF.

Turning to this clone: Its ends do not fully match the called genes, so a read error is possible. The chain recombines TRBV7-9 with TRBJ1-2; D not resolved. Per the germline V gene, CDR1 is SEHNR and CDR2 is FQNEAQ (reference sequence). CDR3 size: 13 residues. CDR3 loop: CASSLARDYGYIF. The CDR3 DNA reads as TGTGCCAGCAGCTTGGCCAGAGACTATGGCTACATCTTC.

The gene calls are TRBV6-5 and TRBJ1-6; TRBD1 aligns across 10 bases. V lost 8 bases and J lost 7; bases outside the gene matches: 8. Germline lookup yields CDR1 MNHEY and CDR2 SVGAGI. This CDR3 spans 15 amino acids. CDR3 sequence reads: CASRDRGLRNSPLHF. CDR3 coding DNA: TGTGCCAGCCGGGACAGGGGCCTAAGGAATTCACCCCTCCACTTT.

CDR3 sequence reads: CASSTGYRSEQFF. Written as DNA, the CDR3 is TGTGCCAGCAGTACGGGGTATCGTTCTGAGCAGTTCTTC. V gene TRBV6-5 combines with J gene TRBJ2-1; D is perhaps TRBD2 (5 bases). Trimming left V 5 bases short and J 9 bases short, with 14 bases between. This CDR3 spans 13 amino acids. Germline-derived CDR1 and CDR2 are MNHEY and SVGAGI.

The J gene is TRBJ2-7, the V gene TRBV7-9; no reliable D call. Trimming left V 5 bases short and J 2 bases short, with 13 bases between. The length of the CDR3 is 14 residues. Germline CDR1 reads SEHNR; CDR2 reads FQNEAQ (reference sequence). The chain's CDR3 is CASSVLTSPYEQYF. DNA for the CDR3: TGTGCCAGCAGCGTCCTGACATCCCCCTACGAGCAGTACTTC.

CDR3 sequence: CASMGNRRNTEAFF. The CDR3 DNA reads as TGCGCCAGCATGGGTAACAGAAGGAACACTGAAGCTTTCTTT. The J gene is TRBJ1-1, the V gene TRBV10-2, with D unresolved. The CDR3 is 14 residues long. Germline lookup yields CDR1 WSHSY and CDR2 SAAADI. V was clipped by 7 bases and J by 1 base, with 13 bases between them.

The chain carries TRBV28 and TRBJ1-1, with TRBD1 matching 12 bases. CDR3 length: 15 residues. Germline V gives CDR1 MDHEN, CDR2 SYDVKM. V shed 2 bases and J 7 bases; nucleotides not matched to a gene: 5. As DNA, the CDR3 is TGTGCCAGCAGTTTAGGGGGGACAGGGGGCAATGAAGCTTTCTTT. Translation gives CASSLGGTGGNEAFF.

J is TRBJ2-2 and V is TRBV21-1; TRBD2 is taken as the D call from the table, unchecked against the DNA. TRBV21-1 is tagged as a pseudogene. The CDR3 spans 17 residues. DNA for the CDR3: TGTGCCAGCAGCAAAGCGCTGGCCGGGGGGGAATCCGGGGAGCTGTTTTTT. This gives the protein CASSKALAGGESGELFF.

The chain combines TRBV7-8 with TRBJ2-7; TRBD1 agrees at 9 bases. The CDR3 has 16 residues. The ends lost 5 bases at V and 3 bases at J; junction bases unmatched: 11. Germline loops: CDR1 SGHVS, CDR2 FQNEAQ. The CDR3 region has the DNA TGTGCCAGCAGCCTACGATCGGGGACAGGGAACTACGAGCAGTACTTC. Its translation: CASSLRSGTGNYEQYF.

The V and J genes are TRBV18 and TRBJ2-1; 8 bases agree with TRBD2. With 0 bases clipped from V and 3 bases from J, the junction kept 4 bases outside the gene matches. The germline CDR1 and CDR2 sequences are KGHSH and LQKENI. The CDR3 covers 16 residues. CDR3 region: CASSPPVRGGYNEQFF. CDR3 DNA sequence: TGTGCCAGCTCACCACCCGTACGGGGGGGCTACAATGAGCAGTTCTTC.

The chain is built from TRBV27 and TRBJ1-6; the D is unclear. Germline V gene data show CDR1 as MNHEY and CDR2 as SMNVEV (reference sequence). Trimming stripped 8 bases from V and 0 bases from J, with 11 bases between. The CDR3 sequence is 15 residues long. CDR3 coding DNA: TGTGCCAGCCAGTACCGTGGCTCCTATAATTCACCCCTCCACTTT. Protein: CASQYRGSYNSPLHF.